The rows below give T cell receptor beta chains drawn from one sample of a study of cytotoxic CD8 clonotypes in ibrutinib-treated CLL. Method: immunoSEQ multiplex PCR; TCRdb's copy keeps in-frame clones and lacks some. This table has over 95,000 clones, about 50% appearing once. This specimen consisted of PBMCs, obtained after 24 months of ibrutinib treatment. Receptor source: a human donor with chronic lymphocytic leukemia. Both conserved end residues are part of each CDR3. The order of the fields is CDR3 DNA, CDR3 protein, V gene, J gene, clone size, D gene. D genes are given only for firm matches. The listing skips clone size in some rows; elsewhere it reads once, few, many or a size class.

CDR3nt: TGTGCCAGCAGTGTTCTACAAGAGACCCAGTACTTC
CDR3aa: CASSVLQETQYF
v_gene: TRBV2
j_gene: TRBJ2-5
abundance: few
d_gene: NA

CDR3nt: TGTGCCAGTAGAGACCAGGAAGGCAATCAGCCCCAGCATTTT
CDR3aa: CASRDQEGNQPQHF
v_gene: TRBV19
j_gene: TRBJ1-5
abundance: NA
d_gene: NA

CDR3nt: TGTGCCAGCAGCGGACAGGGAAAGGACTACGAGCAGTACTTC
CDR3aa: CASSGQGKDYEQYF
v_gene: TRBV11-1
j_gene: TRBJ2-7
abundance: few
d_gene: TRBD1

CDR3nt: TGTGCCAGCGGGGCCGGAGAGACCCAGTACTTC
CDR3aa: CASGAGETQYF
v_gene: TRBV7-2
j_gene: TRBJ2-5
abundance: NA
d_gene: NA

CDR3nt: TGTGCCAGCAGTGATTATAAAGCGAAGGCTTTCTTT
CDR3aa: CASSDYKAKAFF
v_gene: TRBV6-1
j_gene: TRBJ1-1
abundance: NA
d_gene: NA

CDR3nt: TGTGCCAGCAGCGGCGTCGGCGGGGGAGCGAACACCGGGGAGCTGTTTTTT
CDR3aa: CASSGVGGGANTGELFF
v_gene: TRBV7-9
j_gene: TRBJ2-2
abundance: NA
d_gene: TRBD2

CDR3nt: TGTGCCAGCACCCCGGGACTAGCGGGGAAAGAGACCCAGTACTTC
CDR3aa: CASTPGLAGKETQYF
v_gene: TRBV6-6
j_gene: TRBJ2-5
abundance: few
d_gene: TRBD2

CDR3nt: TGTGCCAGCGAGGGGAATCATGAGCAGTTCTTC
CDR3aa: CASEGNHEQFF
v_gene: TRBV2
j_gene: TRBJ2-1
abundance: many
d_gene: NA

CDR3nt: TGTGCCAGCTCACTATCGACAGCCACCACTGAAGCTTTCTTT
CDR3aa: CASSLSTATTEAFF
v_gene: TRBV18
j_gene: TRBJ1-1
abundance: once
d_gene: NA

CDR3nt: TGCGCCAGCAGCCAAGTTCCAGGGCAGCGGGACACCGGGGAGCTGTTTTTT
CDR3aa: CASSQVPGQRDTGELFF
v_gene: TRBV4-3
j_gene: TRBJ2-2
abundance: few
d_gene: NA

CDR3nt: TGCAGCGTTTTTCTAGCGGGGGGCCCGGCAGATACGCAGTATTTT
CDR3aa: CSVFLAGGPADTQYF
v_gene: TRBV29-1
j_gene: TRBJ2-3
abundance: NA
d_gene: TRBD2

CDR3nt: TGTGCCAGCAGCTTAGCGCTCGGGGGAGGAGATACGCAGTATTTT
CDR3aa: CASSLALGGGDTQYF
v_gene: TRBV7-2
j_gene: TRBJ2-3
abundance: NA
d_gene: NA

CDR3nt: TGTGCCAGCAGTGACAGGGGGCGGGCTAACTATGGCTACACCTTC
CDR3aa: CASSDRGRANYGYTF
v_gene: TRBV6-1
j_gene: TRBJ1-2
abundance: NA
d_gene: TRBD1

CDR3nt: TGTGCCAGCAGCCAGCAGAGAGAGACCCAGTACTTC
CDR3aa: CASSQQRETQYF
v_gene: TRBV11-1
j_gene: TRBJ2-5
abundance: few
d_gene: NA

CDR3nt: TGTGCCAAACCCCGGGACAGGGGCTACGAGCAGTACTTC
CDR3aa: CAKPRDRGYEQYF
v_gene: TRBV5-6
j_gene: TRBJ2-7
abundance: NA
d_gene: TRBD1

CDR3nt: TGCAGCGTTCTGGGAAGAACCTCTGGAAACACCATATATTTT
CDR3aa: CSVLGRTSGNTIYF
v_gene: TRBV29-1
j_gene: TRBJ1-3
abundance: NA
d_gene: NA

CDR3nt: TGTGCCTGGGGGCAAGACGGAAACACCATATATTTT
CDR3aa: CAWGQDGNTIYF
v_gene: TRBV30
j_gene: TRBJ1-3
abundance: NA
d_gene: NA

CDR3nt: TGTGCCAGCAGTGGGTCCCGGGACAGGTTCAATGAGCAGTTCTTC
CDR3aa: CASSGSRDRFNEQFF
v_gene: TRBV25-1
j_gene: TRBJ2-1
abundance: once
d_gene: TRBD1

CDR3nt: TGCAGCGTTCTACGGGGAGCCGGGGAGCTGTTTTTT
CDR3aa: CSVLRGAGELFF
v_gene: TRBV29-1
j_gene: TRBJ2-2
abundance: NA
d_gene: NA

CDR3nt: TGTGCCAGCAGCTTATCCTGGGATCAGCCCCAGCATTTT
CDR3aa: CASSLSWDQPQHF
v_gene: TRBV7-3
j_gene: TRBJ1-5
abundance: NA
d_gene: NA

CDR3nt: TGCAGCGTTGGAGCCGGGGCAGCGAACGCTGAAGCTTTCTTT
CDR3aa: CSVGAGAANAEAFF
v_gene: TRBV29-1
j_gene: TRBJ1-1
abundance: few
d_gene: NA

CDR3nt: TGTGCCAGCAGCTTTCAACAGGGGGCACAAGACGGCTACACCTTC
CDR3aa: CASSFQQGAQDGYTF
v_gene: TRBV7-2
j_gene: TRBJ1-2
abundance: NA
d_gene: TRBD1

CDR3nt: TGTGCCAGCACCAGGGAGGGGGCCTCCGAGCAGTACTTC
CDR3aa: CASTREGASEQYF
v_gene: TRBV6-6
j_gene: TRBJ2-7
abundance: NA
d_gene: NA

CDR3nt: TGTGCCAGCAGGTTAGGTACAGCACCTTACACCTTC
CDR3aa: CASRLGTAPYTF
v_gene: TRBV5-6
j_gene: TRBJ1-2
abundance: many
d_gene: NA

CDR3nt: TGTGCCAGTAGTACGGCCAACACCGGGGAGCTGTTTTTT
CDR3aa: CASSTANTGELFF
v_gene: TRBV19
j_gene: TRBJ2-2
abundance: few
d_gene: NA

CDR3nt: TGTGCCAGCAGCTTGGGCGGGGCTAGCGGGGACAACGAGCAGTACTTC
CDR3aa: CASSLGGASGDNEQYF
v_gene: TRBV5-4
j_gene: TRBJ2-7
abundance: NA
d_gene: TRBD2

CDR3nt: TGTGCCAGCAGAACTTGCCTGGGGGCCGTCTACGAGCAGTACTTC
CDR3aa: CASRTCLGAVYEQYF
v_gene: TRBV9
j_gene: TRBJ2-7
abundance: NA
d_gene: NA

CDR3nt: TGTGCCAGCAGCCCCTCGGACAGGCTAGGGGATGAAAAACTGTTTTTT
CDR3aa: CASSPSDRLGDEKLFF
v_gene: TRBV7-9
j_gene: TRBJ1-4
abundance: NA
d_gene: TRBD1

CDR3nt: TGTGCCAGCAGTTTGTCGACAGATACGCAGTATTTT
CDR3aa: CASSLSTDTQYF
v_gene: TRBV28
j_gene: TRBJ2-3
abundance: few
d_gene: NA

CDR3nt: TGTGCCAGCAGAGGGACTAGCGGGGGTCTCGAGCAGTACTTC
CDR3aa: CASRGTSGGLEQYF
v_gene: TRBV6-1
j_gene: TRBJ2-7
abundance: NA
d_gene: TRBD2

CDR3nt: TGTGCCAGCAGTTCTTCCGGGACTATCCCCGCGTTCTTC
CDR3aa: CASSSSGTIPAFF
v_gene: TRBV28
j_gene: TRBJ2-1
abundance: NA
d_gene: TRBD2

CDR3nt: TGTGCCAGCACCCGCAGGGGGGACTATGGCTACACCTTC
CDR3aa: CASTRRGDYGYTF
v_gene: TRBV5-5
j_gene: TRBJ1-2
abundance: NA
d_gene: TRBD1